This T cell receptor (beta chain) is drawn from a study of blood T cell repertoires in COVID-19. V shed 6 bases, J shed 2 bases, and the junction held 2 bases outside the gene matches. Germline lookup yields CDR1 MNHNY and CDR2 SVGAGI (reference sequence). The CDR3 extends over 14 amino acids. Some clones are missing from TCRdb's copy, which holds only in-frame ones; the method was immunoSEQ multiplex PCR. The sample includes approximately 450,000 clones, nearly 90% seen only once; the top ten take nearly 2%. Cohort placement rested on clinical history that participants reported themselves. The sample consisted of PBMCs or T cells enriched from blood (not recorded which). The sequence was obtained from a woman younger than 30 with acute COVID-19. V usage is TRBV6-6 and J usage is TRBJ2-7; 12 nucleotides line up with TRBD2. The CDR3 here is CASRLAGGTYEQYF. CDR3 nucleotide sequence: TGTGCCAGCAGACTAGCGGGGGGAACCTACGAGCAGTACTTC.